Shown below are 11 T cell receptor beta chains from a single sample sequenced in a study of blood T cell repertoires in COVID-19. The table came from immunoSEQ multiplex PCR; TCRdb's copy has only in-frame clones and leaves some out. The sample has tens of thousands of clones; about 87% are singletons. The sample taken for sequencing was peripheral blood. These receptors were collected from a woman in her sixties or seventies with COVID-19, enrolled during active disease.

CDR3 residues: CASSPSKGLGEAFF. Written as DNA, the CDR3 is TGTGCCAGCAGTCCCTCGAAGGGGTTAGGTGAAGCTTTCTTT. The genes are TRBV6-5 and TRBJ1-1; TRBD1 might be the D (5 bases). Deletions cut 5 bases from V and 7 bases from J, with 17 bases between. Germline V gene lookup returns CDR1 MNHEY and CDR2 SVGAGI. This CDR3 spans 14 amino acids.

This chain links TRBV7-2 with TRBJ2-3; the D gene is possibly TRBD1 (5 bases). The CDR3 sequence is 16 residues long. The V end was cut by 2 bases, the J end by 3 bases, with 15 bases between. Germline V gives CDR1 SGHTA, CDR2 FQGNSA. CDR3 amino acids: CASSLRGEGATDTQYF. The CDR3 nucleotides are TGTGCCAGCAGCTTAAGAGGCGAAGGGGCAACAGATACGCAGTATTTT.

The rearrangement links TRBV18 to TRBJ1-4; 10 nucleotides match TRBD1. The CDR3 is made up of 16 amino acids. J was trimmed by 11 bases and V by 3 bases; bases with no gene match: 12. The germline gives CDR1 KGHSH, CDR2 LQKENI. The CDR3 DNA sequence: TGTGCCAGCTCACCGCAGGGACAGGGGATAGACGGGAAACTGTTTTTT. Its protein is CASSPQGQGIDGKLFF.

The chain couples TRBV9 to TRBJ2-7; D remains ambiguous. Germline loops: CDR1 SGDLS, CDR2 YYNGEE. V shed 1 base and J shed 3 bases, with 11 bases lying between them. CDR3 length: 14 amino acids. CDR3 DNA: TGTGCCAGCAGCGTAACCAGCGAGTTCTACGAGCAGTACTTC. Its protein product is CASSVTSEFYEQYF.

The V call is TRBV13, the J call TRBJ2-7; 8 bases align to TRBD1. Germline CDR1 PRHDT, CDR2 FYEKMQ (reference sequence). Trimming took 0 bases from V and 2 from J; bases not matched to a gene: 0. There are 14 residues in the CDR3. This CDR3 is CASSLGDRAYEQYF. The CDR3 DNA sequence: TGTGCCAGCAGCTTAGGGGACAGGGCCTACGAGCAGTACTTC.

The chain employs TRBV28 and TRBJ1-1, with D hard to call. Trimming cost V 6 bases and J 3 bases, with 14 bases left between them. Germline V CDR1 and CDR2: MDHEN, SYDVKM. The length of the CDR3 is 14 residues. The CDR3 region has the DNA TGTGCCAGCAGCTGGGGAGGTCCGGACACTGAAGCTTTCTTT. Protein: CASSWGGPDTEAFF.

J is TRBJ2-1 and V is TRBV10-1; D is unclear. There are 13 residues in the CDR3. Trimming pared 3 bases from V and 8 bases from J, leaving 11 bases between. Per germline, CDR1 WNHNN and CDR2 SYGVQD (reference sequence). DNA of the CDR3: TGCGCCAGCAGTGACTTCCCTACGGATGAGCAGTTCTTC. Protein: CASSDFPTDEQFF.

The chain is built from TRBV29-1 and TRBJ2-1; D might be TRBD2 (5 bases). The CDR3 is 13 amino acids. The germline V gene encodes CDR1 SQVTM and CDR2 ANQGSEA. This chain's CDR3 is CTGGLAAGNEQFF. CDR3 sequence (DNA): TGCACCGGTGGGCTAGCAGCCGGCAATGAGCAGTTCTTC.

The genes are TRBV20-1 and TRBJ2-3, with 7 bases fitting TRBD2. Germline-derived CDR1 and CDR2 are DFQATT and SNEGSKA (reference sequence). The J segment lost 4 bases and the V segment lost 3 bases, leaving 7 bases of the junction unmatched. The CDR3 has 14 amino acids. Written as DNA, the CDR3 is TGCAGTGCTAGTGGAGCGGGACTGTCAGATACGCAGTATTTT. Protein: CSASGAGLSDTQYF.

The chain recombines TRBV18 with TRBJ1-2, with D maybe TRBD1 (6 bases). The CDR3 loop spans 13 amino acids. The V gene lost 2 bases and the J gene lost 8 bases, with 12 bases spanning the gap. From germline, CDR1 is KGHSH and CDR2 LQKENI. This CDR3 is CASSPMGAEGYTF. The CDR3 DNA reads TGTGCCAGCTCACCAATGGGGGCGGAAGGCTACACCTTC.

This clone was observed a few times. V usage is TRBV9 and J usage is TRBJ1-3; the match to TRBD1 covers 8 bases. V shed 1 base, J shed 0 bases, and the junction held 3 bases outside the gene matches. This CDR3 spans 16 amino acids. CDR1 SGDLS and CDR2 YYNGEE come from the germline V gene. The CDR3 bases are TGTGCCAGCAGCGTATTTGACAGGGGCTCTGGAAACACCATATATTTT. This codes for CASSVFDRGSGNTIYF.